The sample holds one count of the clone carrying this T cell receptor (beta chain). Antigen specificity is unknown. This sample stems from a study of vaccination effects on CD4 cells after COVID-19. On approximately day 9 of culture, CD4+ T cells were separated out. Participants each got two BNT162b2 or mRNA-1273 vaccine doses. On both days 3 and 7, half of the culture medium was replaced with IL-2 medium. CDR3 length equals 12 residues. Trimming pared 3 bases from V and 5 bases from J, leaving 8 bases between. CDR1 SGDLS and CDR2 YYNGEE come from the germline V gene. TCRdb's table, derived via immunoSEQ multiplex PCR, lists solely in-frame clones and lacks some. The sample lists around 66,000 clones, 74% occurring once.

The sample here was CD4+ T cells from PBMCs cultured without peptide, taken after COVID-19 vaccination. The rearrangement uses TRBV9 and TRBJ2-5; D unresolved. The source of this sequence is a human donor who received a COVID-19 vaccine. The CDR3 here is CASSAPRETQYF. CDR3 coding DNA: TGTGCCAGCAGCGCCCCCCGGGAGACCCAGTACTTC.